The entry below gives a single T cell receptor beta chain sequence along with its context. CDR3 size: 11 residues. The germline V gene encodes CDR1 DFQATT and CDR2 SNEGSKA (reference sequence). V was trimmed by 5 bases and J by 14 bases, leaving 13 bases between them. Per the study methods: Nucleated cell counts were estimated from reference gene primer amplification. This table comes from immunoSEQ multiplex PCR, and its TCRdb copy is limited to in-frame clones, with some not included. V, J and clone size reflect that table, while D and trimming were determined from the DNA. The data contain 180,000 or so clones, approximately 85% of them singletons. These data are taken from a study of blood T cell repertoires in COVID-19. The wider study: The United States, Italy and Spain supplied acute and convalescent COVID-19 samples. PBMCs, B-cell-depleted T cells, or T cells were the source of the cDNA or gDNA that made up the material.

The sequence came from a woman older than 75 with acute or convalescent COVID-19. The chain employs TRBV20-1 and TRBJ1-6; D gene unclear. The source material was peripheral blood. The CDR3 region has the DNA TGCAGTGCTCCATTATTTCGGGCCCTCCACTTT. It codes for CSAPLFRALHF.